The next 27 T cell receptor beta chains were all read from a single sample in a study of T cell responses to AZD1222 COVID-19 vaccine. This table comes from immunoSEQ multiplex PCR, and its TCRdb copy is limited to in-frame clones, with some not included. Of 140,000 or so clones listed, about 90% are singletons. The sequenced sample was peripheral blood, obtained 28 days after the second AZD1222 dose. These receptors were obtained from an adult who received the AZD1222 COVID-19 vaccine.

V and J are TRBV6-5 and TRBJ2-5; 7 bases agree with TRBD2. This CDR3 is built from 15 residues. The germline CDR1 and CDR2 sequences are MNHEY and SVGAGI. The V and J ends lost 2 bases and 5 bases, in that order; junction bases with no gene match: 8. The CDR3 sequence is CASSYERGGSETQYF. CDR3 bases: TGTGCCAGCAGTTACGAGCGGGGCGGGTCGGAGACCCAGTACTTC.

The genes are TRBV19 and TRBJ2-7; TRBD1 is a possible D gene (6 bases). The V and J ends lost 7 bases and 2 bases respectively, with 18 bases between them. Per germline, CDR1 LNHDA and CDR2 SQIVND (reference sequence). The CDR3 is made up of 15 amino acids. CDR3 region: CASTPIPGTTYEQYF. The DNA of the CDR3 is TGTGCCAGTACCCCGATTCCCGGGACAACCTACGAGCAGTACTTC.

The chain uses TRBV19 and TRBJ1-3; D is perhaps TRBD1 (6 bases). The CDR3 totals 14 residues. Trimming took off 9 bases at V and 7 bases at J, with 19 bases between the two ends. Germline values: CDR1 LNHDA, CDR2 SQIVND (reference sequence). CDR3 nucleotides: TGTGCCAGCCGACCGGGACAACTGGAGAACACCATATATTTT. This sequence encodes CASRPGQLENTIYF.

The CDR3 DNA sequence: TGCGCCAGCAGCCAAGGGGGACAGGGGAGATACGAGCAGTACTTC. This gives the protein CASSQGGQGRYEQYF. The chain couples TRBV4-3 to TRBJ2-7; 10 nucleotides agree with TRBD1. This CDR3 comprises 15 residues. Trimming removed 1 base from V and 4 bases from J; junction bases left unmatched: 4. CDR1 and CDR2 (germline): LGHNA, YSLEER.

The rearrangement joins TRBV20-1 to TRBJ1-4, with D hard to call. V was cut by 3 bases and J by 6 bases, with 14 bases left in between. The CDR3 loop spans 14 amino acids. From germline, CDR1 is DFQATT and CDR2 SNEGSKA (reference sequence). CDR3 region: CSASGFTSHEKLFF. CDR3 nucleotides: TGCAGTGCTAGTGGATTCACCAGCCATGAAAAACTGTTTTTT.

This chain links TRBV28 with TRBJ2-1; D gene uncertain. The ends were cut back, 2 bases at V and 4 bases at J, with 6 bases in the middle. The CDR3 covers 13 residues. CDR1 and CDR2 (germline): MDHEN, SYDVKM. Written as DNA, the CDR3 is TGTGCCAGCAGTTTAAAACCATACAATGAGCAGTTCTTC. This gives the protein CASSLKPYNEQFF.

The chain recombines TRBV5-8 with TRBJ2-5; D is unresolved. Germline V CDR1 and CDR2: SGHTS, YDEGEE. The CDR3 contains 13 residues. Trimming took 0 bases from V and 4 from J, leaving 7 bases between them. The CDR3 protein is CASSLVGRETQYF. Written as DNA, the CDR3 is TGTGCCAGCAGCTTGGTGGGAAGAGAGACCCAGTACTTC.

The DNA of the CDR3 is TGTGCCAGCACCGATCTCCGACAGAACTCCTACGAGCAGTACTTC. This gives the protein CASTDLRQNSYEQYF. The chain employs TRBV6-5 and TRBJ2-7; a possible D gene is TRBD1 (5 bases). From germline, CDR1 is MNHEY and CDR2 SVGAGI. The CDR3 spans 15 residues. Trimming cost V 7 bases and J 0 bases, with 16 bases left between them.

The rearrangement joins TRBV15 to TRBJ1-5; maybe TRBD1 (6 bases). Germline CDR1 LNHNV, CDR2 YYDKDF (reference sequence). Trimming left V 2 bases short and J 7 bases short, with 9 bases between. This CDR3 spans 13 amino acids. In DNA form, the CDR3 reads TGTGCCACCAGCAGATACAGGGACCAGCCCCAGCATTTT. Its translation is CATSRYRDQPQHF.

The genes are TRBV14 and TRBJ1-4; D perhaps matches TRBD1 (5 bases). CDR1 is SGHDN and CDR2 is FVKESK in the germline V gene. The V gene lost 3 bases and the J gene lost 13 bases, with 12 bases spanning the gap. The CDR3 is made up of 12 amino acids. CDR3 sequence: CASSQGRTLLFF. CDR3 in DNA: TGTGCCAGCAGCCAGGGACGGACCCTACTGTTTTTT.

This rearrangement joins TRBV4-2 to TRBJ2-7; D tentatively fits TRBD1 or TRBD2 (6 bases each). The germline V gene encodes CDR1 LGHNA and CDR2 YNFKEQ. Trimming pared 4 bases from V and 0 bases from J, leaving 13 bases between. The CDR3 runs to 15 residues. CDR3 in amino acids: CASSLLRGVSYEQYF. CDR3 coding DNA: TGTGCCAGCAGCCTCCTTAGGGGGGTCTCCTACGAGCAGTACTTC.

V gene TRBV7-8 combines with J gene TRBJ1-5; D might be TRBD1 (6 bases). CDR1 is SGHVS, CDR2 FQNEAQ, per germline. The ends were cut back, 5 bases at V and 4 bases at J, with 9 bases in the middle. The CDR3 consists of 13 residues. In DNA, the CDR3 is TGTGCCAGCAGCGTGGACAGAAATCAGCCCCAGCATTTT. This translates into CASSVDRNQPQHF. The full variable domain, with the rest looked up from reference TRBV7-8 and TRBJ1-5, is GAGVSQSPRYKVAKRGQDVALRCDPISGHVSLFWYQQALGQGPEFLTYFQNEAQLDKSGLPSDRFFAERPEGSVSTLKIQRTQQEDSAVYLCASSVDRNQPQHFGDGTRLSIL.

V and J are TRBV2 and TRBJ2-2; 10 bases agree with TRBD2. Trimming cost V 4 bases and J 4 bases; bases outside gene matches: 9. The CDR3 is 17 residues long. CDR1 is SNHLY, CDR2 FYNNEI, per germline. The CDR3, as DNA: TGTGCCAGCAGTGCCTATAGGAGCGGGAGGGCCACCGGGGAGCTGTTTTTT. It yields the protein CASSAYRSGRATGELFF.

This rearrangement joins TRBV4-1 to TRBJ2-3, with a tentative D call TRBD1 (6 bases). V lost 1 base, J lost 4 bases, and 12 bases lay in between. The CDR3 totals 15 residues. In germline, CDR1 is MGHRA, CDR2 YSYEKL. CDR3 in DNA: TGCGCCAGCAGCCAAGGCCCCAGGGGAGCAGATACGCAGTATTTT. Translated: CASSQGPRGADTQYF.

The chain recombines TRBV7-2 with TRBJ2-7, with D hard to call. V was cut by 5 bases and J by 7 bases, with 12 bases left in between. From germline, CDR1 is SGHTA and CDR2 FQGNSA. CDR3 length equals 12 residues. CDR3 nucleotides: TGTGCCAGCAGCCAAGGACGAAGGGAGCAGTACTTC. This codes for CASSQGRREQYF.

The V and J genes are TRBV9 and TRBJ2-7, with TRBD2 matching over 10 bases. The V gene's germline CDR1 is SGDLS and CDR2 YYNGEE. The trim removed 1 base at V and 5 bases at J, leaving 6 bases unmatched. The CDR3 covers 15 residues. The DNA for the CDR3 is TGTGCCAGCAGCGTAAGCGGGGGGGTTTACGACGAGCAGTACTTC. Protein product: CASSVSGGVYDEQYF.

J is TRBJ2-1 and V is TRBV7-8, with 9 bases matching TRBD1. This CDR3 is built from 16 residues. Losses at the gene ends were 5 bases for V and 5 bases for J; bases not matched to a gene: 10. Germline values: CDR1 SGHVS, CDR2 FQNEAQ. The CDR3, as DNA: TGTGCCAGCAGCCCACTCCCGGGACAGGGACACAATGAGCAGTTCTTC. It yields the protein CASSPLPGQGHNEQFF.

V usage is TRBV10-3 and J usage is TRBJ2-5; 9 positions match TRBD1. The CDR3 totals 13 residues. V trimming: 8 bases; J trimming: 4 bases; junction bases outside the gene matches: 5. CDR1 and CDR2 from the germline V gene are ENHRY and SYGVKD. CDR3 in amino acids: CAIGQGKTETQYF. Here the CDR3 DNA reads TGTGCCATCGGACAGGGGAAGACAGAGACCCAGTACTTC.

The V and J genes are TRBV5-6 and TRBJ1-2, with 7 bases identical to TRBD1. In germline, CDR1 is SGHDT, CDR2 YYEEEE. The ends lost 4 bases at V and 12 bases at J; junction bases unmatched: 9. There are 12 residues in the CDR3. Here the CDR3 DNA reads TGTGCCAGCAGCATACCGACAGGGCCGCACACCTTC. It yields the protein CASSIPTGPHTF.

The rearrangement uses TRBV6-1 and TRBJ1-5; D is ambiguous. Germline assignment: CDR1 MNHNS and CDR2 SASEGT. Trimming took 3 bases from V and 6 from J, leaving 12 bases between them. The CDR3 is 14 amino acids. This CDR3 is CASSEVGSTQPQHF. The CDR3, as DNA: TGTGCCAGCAGTGAGGTGGGATCCACTCAGCCCCAGCATTTT.

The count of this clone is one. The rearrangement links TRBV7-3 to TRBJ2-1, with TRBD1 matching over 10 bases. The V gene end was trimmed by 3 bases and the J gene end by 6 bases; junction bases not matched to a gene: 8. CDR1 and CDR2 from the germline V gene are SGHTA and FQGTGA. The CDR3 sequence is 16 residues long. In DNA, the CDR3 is TGTGCCAGCAGCTTCCACGGACAGGGGGACCGCAATGAGCAGTTCTTC. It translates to CASSFHGQGDRNEQFF.

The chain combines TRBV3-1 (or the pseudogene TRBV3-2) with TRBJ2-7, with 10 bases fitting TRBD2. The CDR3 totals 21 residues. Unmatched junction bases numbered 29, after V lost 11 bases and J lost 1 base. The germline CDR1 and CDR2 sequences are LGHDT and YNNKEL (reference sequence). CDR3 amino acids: CAASSQETRNEAGGRSYEQYF. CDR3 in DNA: TGTGCCGCCAGCAGCCAAGAGACTCGAAACGAAGCGGGGGGGCGTTCCTACGAGCAGTACTTC.

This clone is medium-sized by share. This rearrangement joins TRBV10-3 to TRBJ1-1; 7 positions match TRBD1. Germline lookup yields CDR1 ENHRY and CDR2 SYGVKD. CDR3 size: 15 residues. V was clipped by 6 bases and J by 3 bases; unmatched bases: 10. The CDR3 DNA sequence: TGTGCCATCAGCGGATGGACAGGAGGTTACACTGAAGCTTTCTTT. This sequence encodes CAISGWTGGYTEAFF.

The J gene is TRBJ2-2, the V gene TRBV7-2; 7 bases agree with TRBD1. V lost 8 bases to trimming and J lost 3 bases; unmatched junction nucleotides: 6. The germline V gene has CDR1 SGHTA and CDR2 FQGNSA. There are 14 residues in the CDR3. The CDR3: CASRTGPYTGELFF. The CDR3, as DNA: TGTGCCAGCCGGACAGGTCCCTACACCGGGGAGCTGTTTTTT.

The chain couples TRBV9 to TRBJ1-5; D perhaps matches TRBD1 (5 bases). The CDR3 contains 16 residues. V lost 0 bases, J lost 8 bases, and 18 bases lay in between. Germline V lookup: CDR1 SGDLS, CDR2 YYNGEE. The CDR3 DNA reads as TGTGCCAGCAGCGTAGGGATTGGGCCAGGGAGGGAGCCCCAGCATTTT. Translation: CASSVGIGPGREPQHF.

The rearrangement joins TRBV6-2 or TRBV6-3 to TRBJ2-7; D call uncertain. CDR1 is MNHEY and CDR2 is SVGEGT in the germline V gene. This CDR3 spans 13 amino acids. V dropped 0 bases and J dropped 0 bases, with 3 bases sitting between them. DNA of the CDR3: TGTGCCAGCAGTTACTCTAGCTCCTACGAGCAGTACTTC. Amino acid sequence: CASSYSSSYEQYF.

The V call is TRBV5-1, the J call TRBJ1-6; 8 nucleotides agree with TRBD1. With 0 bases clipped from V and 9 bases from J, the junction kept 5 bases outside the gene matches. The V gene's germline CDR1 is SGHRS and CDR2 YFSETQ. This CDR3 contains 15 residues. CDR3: CASSLGTGSSSPLHF. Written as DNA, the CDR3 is TGCGCCAGCAGCTTGGGGACAGGGAGTAGTTCACCCCTCCACTTT.